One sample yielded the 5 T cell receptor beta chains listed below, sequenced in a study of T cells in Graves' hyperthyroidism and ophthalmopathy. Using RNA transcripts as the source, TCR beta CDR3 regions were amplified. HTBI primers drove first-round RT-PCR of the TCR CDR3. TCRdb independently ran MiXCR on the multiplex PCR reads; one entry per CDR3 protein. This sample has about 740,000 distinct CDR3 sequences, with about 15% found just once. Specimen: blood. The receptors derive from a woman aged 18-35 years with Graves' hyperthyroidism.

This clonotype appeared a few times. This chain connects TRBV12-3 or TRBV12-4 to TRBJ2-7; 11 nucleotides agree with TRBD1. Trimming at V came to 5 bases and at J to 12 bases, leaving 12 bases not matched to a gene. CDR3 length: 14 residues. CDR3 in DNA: TGTGCCAGCAGTACTGGGCCTAGCGGGACAGGGGGGTACTTC. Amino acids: CASSTGPSGTGGYF.

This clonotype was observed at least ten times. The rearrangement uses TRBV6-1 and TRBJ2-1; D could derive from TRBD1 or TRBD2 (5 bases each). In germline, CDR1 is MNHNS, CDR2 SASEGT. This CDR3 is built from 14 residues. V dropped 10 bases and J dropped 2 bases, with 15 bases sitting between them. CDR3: CATKRGSPYNEQFF. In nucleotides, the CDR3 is TGTGCCACCAAGAGGGGAAGCCCCTACAATGAGCAGTTCTTC.

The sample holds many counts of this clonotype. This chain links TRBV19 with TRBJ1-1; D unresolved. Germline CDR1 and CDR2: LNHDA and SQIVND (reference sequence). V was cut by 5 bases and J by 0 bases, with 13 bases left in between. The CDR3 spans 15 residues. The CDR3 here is CASSPYNLMNTEAFF. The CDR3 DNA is TGTGCCAGTAGTCCATACAACTTAATGAACACTGAAGCTTTCTTT.

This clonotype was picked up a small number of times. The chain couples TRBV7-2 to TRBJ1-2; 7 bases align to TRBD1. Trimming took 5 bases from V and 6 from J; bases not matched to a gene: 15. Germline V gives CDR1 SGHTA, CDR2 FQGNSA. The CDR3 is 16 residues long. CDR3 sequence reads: CASSPRQGLLTDGYTF. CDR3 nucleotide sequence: TGTGCCAGCAGCCCTAGACAGGGCCTTCTTACGGATGGCTACACCTTC.

In nucleotides, the CDR3 is TGCAGTGCTAGACGTTTCCCTCTGTTTGGCACCTACAATGAGCAGTTCTTC. This encodes CSARRFPLFGTYNEQFF. This chain joins TRBV20-1 and TRBJ2-1; D unclear. Germline lookup yields CDR1 DFQATT and CDR2 SNEGSKA (reference sequence). The CDR3 contains 17 residues. Trimming took 2 bases from V and 2 from J, leaving 19 bases between them.